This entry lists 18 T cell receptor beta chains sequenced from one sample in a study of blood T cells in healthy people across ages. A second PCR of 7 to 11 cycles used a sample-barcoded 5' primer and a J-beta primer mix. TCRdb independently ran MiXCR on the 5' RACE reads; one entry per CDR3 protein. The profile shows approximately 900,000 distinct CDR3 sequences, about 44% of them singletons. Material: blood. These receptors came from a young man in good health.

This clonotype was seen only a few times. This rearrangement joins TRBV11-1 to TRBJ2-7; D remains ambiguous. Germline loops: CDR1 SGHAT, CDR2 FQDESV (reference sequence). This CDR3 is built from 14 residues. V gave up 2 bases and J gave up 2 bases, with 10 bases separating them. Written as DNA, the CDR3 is TGTGCCAGCAGCTTAAACTCGCAAGCCTACGAGCAGTACTTC. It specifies CASSLNSQAYEQYF.

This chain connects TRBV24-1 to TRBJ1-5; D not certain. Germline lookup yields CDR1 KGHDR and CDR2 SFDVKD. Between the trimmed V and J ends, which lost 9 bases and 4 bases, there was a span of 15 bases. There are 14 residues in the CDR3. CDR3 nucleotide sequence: TGTGCCACCGGCAAAAGGGCAGATAATCAGCCCCAGCATTTT. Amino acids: CATGKRADNQPQHF.

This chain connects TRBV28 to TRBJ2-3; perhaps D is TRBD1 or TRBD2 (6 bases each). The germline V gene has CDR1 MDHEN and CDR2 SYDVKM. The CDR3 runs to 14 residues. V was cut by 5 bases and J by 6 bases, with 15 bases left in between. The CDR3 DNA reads TGTGCCAGCAGTCCGCCGGGGGCCAGGGATACGCAGTATTTT. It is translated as CASSPPGARDTQYF.

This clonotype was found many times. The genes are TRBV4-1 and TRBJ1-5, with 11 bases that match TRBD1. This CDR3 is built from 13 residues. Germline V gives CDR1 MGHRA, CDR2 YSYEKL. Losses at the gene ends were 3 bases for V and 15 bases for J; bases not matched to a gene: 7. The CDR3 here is CASSQGGQGVMHF. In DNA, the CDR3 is TGCGCCAGCAGCCAGGGGGGACAGGGGGTCATGCATTTT.

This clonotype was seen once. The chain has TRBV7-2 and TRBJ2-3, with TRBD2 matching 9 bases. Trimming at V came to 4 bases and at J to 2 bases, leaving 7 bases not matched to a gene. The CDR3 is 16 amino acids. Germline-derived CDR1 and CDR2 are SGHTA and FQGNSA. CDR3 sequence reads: CASSSGLAWNTDTQYF. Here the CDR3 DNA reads TGTGCCAGCAGCTCCGGACTAGCGTGGAACACAGATACGCAGTATTTT. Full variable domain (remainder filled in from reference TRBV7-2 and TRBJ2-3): GAGVSQSPSNKVTEKGKDVELRCDPISGHTALYWYRQSLGQGLEFLIYFQGNSAPDKSGLPSDRFSAERTGGSVSTLTIQRTQQEDSAVYLCASSSGLAWNTDTQYFGPGTRLTVL.

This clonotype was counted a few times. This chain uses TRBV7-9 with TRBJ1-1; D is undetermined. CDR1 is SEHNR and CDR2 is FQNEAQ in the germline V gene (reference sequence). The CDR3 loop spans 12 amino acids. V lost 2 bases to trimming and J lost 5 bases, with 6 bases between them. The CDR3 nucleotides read TGTGCCAGCAGCTTATCAAAAACTGAAGCTTTCTTT. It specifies CASSLSKTEAFF.

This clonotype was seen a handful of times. The CDR3 here is CASGGAINTGELFF. The CDR3 region has the DNA TGTGCCAGCGGGGGGGCCATAAACACCGGGGAGCTGTTTTTT. V and J are TRBV6-5 and TRBJ2-2; TRBD2 is a possible D gene (7 bases). The CDR3 runs to 14 residues. Germline V gene lookup returns CDR1 MNHEY and CDR2 SVGAGI. The V end lost 8 bases, the J end lost 2 bases, and 12 bases lay between the germline ends.

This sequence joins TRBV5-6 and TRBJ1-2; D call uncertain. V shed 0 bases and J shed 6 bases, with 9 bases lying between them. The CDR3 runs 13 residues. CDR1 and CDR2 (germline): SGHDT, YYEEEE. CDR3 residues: CASSLGTVDGYTF. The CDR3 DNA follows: TGTGCCAGCAGCTTGGGGACGGTCGATGGCTACACCTTC.

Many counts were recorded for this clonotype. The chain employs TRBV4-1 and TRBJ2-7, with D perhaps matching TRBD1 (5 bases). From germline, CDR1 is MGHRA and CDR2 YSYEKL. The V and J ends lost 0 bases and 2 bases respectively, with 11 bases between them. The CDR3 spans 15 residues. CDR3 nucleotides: TGCGCCAGCAGCCAAGAAAATCAGGGCCCCTACGAGCAGTACTTC. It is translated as CASSQENQGPYEQYF.

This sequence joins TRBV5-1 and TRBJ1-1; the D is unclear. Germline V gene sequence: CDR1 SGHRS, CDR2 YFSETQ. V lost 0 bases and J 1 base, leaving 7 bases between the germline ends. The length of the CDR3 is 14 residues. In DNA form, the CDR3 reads TGCGCCAGCAGCTTGGGATACACGAACACTGAAGCTTTCTTT. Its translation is CASSLGYTNTEAFF.

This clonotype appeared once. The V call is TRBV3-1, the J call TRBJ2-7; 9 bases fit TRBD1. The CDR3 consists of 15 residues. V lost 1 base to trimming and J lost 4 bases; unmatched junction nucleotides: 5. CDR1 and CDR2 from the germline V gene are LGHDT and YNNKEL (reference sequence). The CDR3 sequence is CASSQVGTGLYEQYF. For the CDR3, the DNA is TGTGCCAGCAGCCAAGTCGGGACAGGGCTTTACGAGCAGTACTTC.

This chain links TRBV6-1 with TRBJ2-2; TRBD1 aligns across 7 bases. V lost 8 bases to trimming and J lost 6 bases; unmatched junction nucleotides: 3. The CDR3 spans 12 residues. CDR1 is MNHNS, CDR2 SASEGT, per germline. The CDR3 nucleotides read TGTGCCAGCGACAGGGTAGCCGGGGAGCTGTTTTTT. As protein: CASDRVAGELFF.

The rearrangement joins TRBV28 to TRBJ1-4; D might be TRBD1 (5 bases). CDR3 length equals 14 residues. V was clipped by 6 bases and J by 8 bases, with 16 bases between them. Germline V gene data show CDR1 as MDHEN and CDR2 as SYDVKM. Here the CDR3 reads CASSQGRGREKLFF. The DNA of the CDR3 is TGTGCCAGCAGCCAGGGACGGGGACGGGAAAAACTGTTTTTT.

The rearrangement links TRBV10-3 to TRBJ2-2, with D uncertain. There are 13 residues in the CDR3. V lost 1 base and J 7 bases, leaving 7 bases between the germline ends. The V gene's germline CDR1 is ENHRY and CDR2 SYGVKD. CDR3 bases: TGTGCCATCAGTGAGTGGCCGATCGGGGAGCTGTTTTTT. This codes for CAISEWPIGELFF.

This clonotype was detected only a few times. The CDR3 sequence is CASSFGTGDTQYF. The CDR3 nucleotides read TGCGCCAGCAGCTTCGGCACGGGAGATACGCAGTATTTT. The chain recombines TRBV5-1 with TRBJ2-3; no definite D call. CDR1 and CDR2 (germline): SGHRS, YFSETQ. The ends were cut back, 2 bases at V and 5 bases at J, with 9 bases in the middle. CDR3 length: 13 amino acids. The whole variable domain, remainder taken from reference TRBV5-1 and TRBJ2-3, is KAGVTQTPRYLIKTRGQQVTLSCSPISGHRSVSWYQQTPGQGLQFLFEYFSETQRNKGNFPGRFSGRQFSNSRSEMNVSTLELGDSALYLCASSFGTGDTQYFGPGTRLTVL.

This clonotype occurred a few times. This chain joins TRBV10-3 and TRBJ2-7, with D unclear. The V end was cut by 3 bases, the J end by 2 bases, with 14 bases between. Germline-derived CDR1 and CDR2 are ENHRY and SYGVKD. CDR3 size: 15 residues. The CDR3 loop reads CAISEYPRQAYEQYF. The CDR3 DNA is TGTGCCATCAGTGAATATCCCAGGCAGGCCTACGAGCAGTACTTC.

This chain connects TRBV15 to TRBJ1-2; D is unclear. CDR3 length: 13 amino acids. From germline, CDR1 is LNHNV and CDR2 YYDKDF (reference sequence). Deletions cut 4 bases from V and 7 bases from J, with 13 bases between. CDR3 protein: CATSKDPHTGYTF. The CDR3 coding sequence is TGTGCCACCAGCAAGGACCCGCACACTGGCTACACCTTC.

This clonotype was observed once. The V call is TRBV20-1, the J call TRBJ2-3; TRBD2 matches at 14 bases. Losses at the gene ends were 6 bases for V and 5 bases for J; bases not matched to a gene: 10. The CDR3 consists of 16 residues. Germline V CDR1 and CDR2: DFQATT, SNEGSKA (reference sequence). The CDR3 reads CSANGLAGGSGDTQYF. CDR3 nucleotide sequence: TGCAGTGCCAACGGACTAGCGGGGGGCTCCGGAGATACGCAGTATTTT.